Sequencing of this TCR beta chain was carried out in a study of T-cell reconstitution after alpha-beta-depleted transplantation in children (dated by TCRdb to 2016 to 2017). Study-wide context: The study quantitatively tracked T-cell immune reconstitution after TCRalphabeta/CD19-depleted allogeneic hematopoietic cell transplantation in children using TCR repertoire profiling.

Including the terminal cysteine and phenylalanine, the CDR3 comprises 15 residues. CDR3 DNA is the only sequence kept; it has 45 bases, read in frame from the first base. V and J are trimmed by 7 bases and 4 bases, and the gene matches miss 13 bases of the junction. CDR1 and CDR2, per the germline V gene, are SQVTM and ANQGSEA. The library was built by means of PCR. The sequencer listed for this sample is Illumina HiSeq 2500. TCR libraries were prepared with molecular barcoding, using unique molecular identifiers to normalize TCRbeta repertoire quantification. The public reads were reanalyzed by TCRdb: fastp trimming at Q25, MiXCR alignment, in-frame beta chains only. CDR3 protein sequences are deduplicated, and each keeps its most common genes and DNA. The table for this sample lists some 460,000 distinct CDR3 sequences; about 17% of them were counted only once. The top ten clones comprise about 32% of the sample.

The treatment or condition label corresponds to: allogeneic hematopoietic cell transplantation with graft depleted of TCRalphabeta T cells and CD19 B cells. TCRalphabeta/CD19-depleted allogeneic hematopoietic cell grafts were given to the transplant recipients, all of whom were children. As concerns this clonotype: Its antigen remains unidentified. Within one base of it there is no much larger clone, and no base qualities were kept.

The investigation overall reported the following: The apparently early recovery of alphabetaT-cell counts about two months after transplant reportedly depended on only several hundred rapidly expanded clones that came from non-depleted graft cells. The high TCRbeta diversity at day 60 in some patients was ascribed to recipient T cells and intrathymic progenitors that had survived conditioning. Over subsequent months, a decline in hyperexpanded clone frequencies was noted, and after one year, T-cell counts and TCRbeta diversity were mostly ascribed to newly produced T cells.

This specimen consisted of PBMCs, mostly from graft donor cells, obtained 360 days after TCRalphabeta/CD19-depleted stem cell transplant. The source is a boy in the first two years of life who had a stem cell transplant for Wiskott-Aldrich syndrome, so the T cells may come from the graft donor. The chain is encoded by TRBV29-1 joined to TRBJ1-3, with 7 junctional bases fitting TRBD1. The CDR3 protein is CSAEGTAFSGNTIYF. The sequenced DNA: TGCAGCGCAGAAGGGACAGCATTTTCCGGAAACACCATATATTTT. With all but the CDR3 taken from the reference TRBV29-1 and TRBJ1-3 genes, the full variable domain is: SAVISQKPSRDICQRGTSLTIQCQVDSQVTMMFWYRQQPGQSLTLIATANQGSEATYESGFVIDKFPISRPNLTFSTLTVSNMSPEDSSIYLCSAEGTAFSGNTIYFGEGSWLTVV.